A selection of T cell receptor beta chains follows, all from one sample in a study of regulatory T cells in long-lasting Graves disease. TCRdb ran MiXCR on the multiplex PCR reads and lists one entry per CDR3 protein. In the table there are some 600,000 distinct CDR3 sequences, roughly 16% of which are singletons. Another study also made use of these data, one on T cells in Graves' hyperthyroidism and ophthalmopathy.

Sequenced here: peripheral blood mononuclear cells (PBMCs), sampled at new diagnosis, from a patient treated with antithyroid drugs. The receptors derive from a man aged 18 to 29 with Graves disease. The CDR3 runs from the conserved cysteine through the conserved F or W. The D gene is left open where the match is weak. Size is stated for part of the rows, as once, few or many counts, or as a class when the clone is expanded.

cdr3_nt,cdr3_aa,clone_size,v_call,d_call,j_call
TGTGCCAGCACGAAAGACAGGTCTGGGGAGACCCAGTACTTC,CASTKDRSGETQYF,many,TRBV6-1,NA,TRBJ2-5
TGTGCCAGCAGTCGATCAACCGGGACAGCGACCACTAACTATGGCTACACCTTC,CASSRSTGTATTNYGYTF,many,TRBV27,TRBD1,TRBJ1-2
TGTGCCAGCAGCGAACAGGGGAAAGATACGCAGTATTTT,CASSEQGKDTQYF,few,TRBV7-9,TRBD1,TRBJ2-3
TGTGCCAGCAGCCAAGATGTCGGGCTAGCGGGAGCCGAGCAGTACTTC,CASSQDVGLAGAEQYF,few,TRBV14,TRBD2,TRBJ2-7
TGTGCCAGCAGCCCAAGAAGGGCGGATACGCAGTATTTT,CASSPRRADTQYF,NA,TRBV4-2,NA,TRBJ2-3
TGTGCCAGTAGTGGGGAGAGACTCTCTGGAAACACCATATATTTT,CASSGERLSGNTIYF,NA,TRBV6-2/TRBV6-3,NA,TRBJ1-3
TGTGCCTGGAGTAAGGGGCTTTCCTACGAGCAGTACTTC,CAWSKGLSYEQYF,many,TRBV30,NA,TRBJ2-7
TGTGCCAGCAGTGCCGGGACTAGCCGAGAGACCCAGTACTTC,CASSAGTSRETQYF,few,TRBV6-1,TRBD2,TRBJ2-5
TGTGCCAGCACCTACTCCCGGGCAGGCACAGATACGCAGTATTTT,CASTYSRAGTDTQYF,few,TRBV7-2,NA,TRBJ2-3
TGTGCCAGCAGTTTTGATCGGGGGGATGAAGCTTTCTTT,CASSFDRGDEAFF,many,TRBV27,NA,TRBJ1-1
TGTGCCAGCAGTGGTTCTAGGACTAGAACACCGGGGGAGCTGTTTTTT,CASSGSRTRTPGELFF,many,TRBV12-3/TRBV12-4,TRBD2,TRBJ2-2
TGTGCCAGCAGTTTTGACATTTCCTACGAGCAGTACTTC,CASSFDISYEQYF,few,TRBV27,NA,TRBJ2-7
TGTGCCAGCAGCTTACCTTCCGGCGCCCCCGTCGGGGGCACAGATACGCAGTATTTT,CASSLPSGAPVGGTDTQYF,NA,TRBV7-3,NA,TRBJ2-3
TGCAGTGCTAGTCCCACAGGACGGTACAATGAGCAGTTCTTC,CSASPTGRYNEQFF,few,TRBV20-1,NA,TRBJ2-1
TGTGCCAGCAGCGTACCGGGACTCACTGAGAGGCAGTATTTT,CASSVPGLTERQYF,many,TRBV3-1,NA,TRBJ2-3
TGTGCCAGCAGTTTTGGGGGGGCGGGTGAAGCTTTCTTT,CASSFGGAGEAFF,NA,TRBV12-3/TRBV12-4,NA,TRBJ1-1
TGTGCCTGGAGGCAACCGGGACGGGCCTATGGCTACACCTTC,CAWRQPGRAYGYTF,few,TRBV30,NA,TRBJ1-2
TGTGCCAGCTCACCTGGACAGGGAGGAGGTTCACCCCTCCACTTT,CASSPGQGGGSPLHF,many,TRBV18,TRBD1,TRBJ1-6
TGTGCCAGCAGCTACAGCGACAATCAGCCCCAGCATTTT,CASSYSDNQPQHF,many,TRBV6-5,NA,TRBJ1-5
TGTGCCAGCAGCGCGACAGGGGCTCGGTCACCCCTCCACTTT,CASSATGARSPLHF,NA,TRBV7-2,TRBD1,TRBJ1-6
TGTGCCAGCAGTTTATCCCCCGGGGCGGGTAATTCACCCCTCCACTTT,CASSLSPGAGNSPLHF,few,TRBV27,NA,TRBJ1-6